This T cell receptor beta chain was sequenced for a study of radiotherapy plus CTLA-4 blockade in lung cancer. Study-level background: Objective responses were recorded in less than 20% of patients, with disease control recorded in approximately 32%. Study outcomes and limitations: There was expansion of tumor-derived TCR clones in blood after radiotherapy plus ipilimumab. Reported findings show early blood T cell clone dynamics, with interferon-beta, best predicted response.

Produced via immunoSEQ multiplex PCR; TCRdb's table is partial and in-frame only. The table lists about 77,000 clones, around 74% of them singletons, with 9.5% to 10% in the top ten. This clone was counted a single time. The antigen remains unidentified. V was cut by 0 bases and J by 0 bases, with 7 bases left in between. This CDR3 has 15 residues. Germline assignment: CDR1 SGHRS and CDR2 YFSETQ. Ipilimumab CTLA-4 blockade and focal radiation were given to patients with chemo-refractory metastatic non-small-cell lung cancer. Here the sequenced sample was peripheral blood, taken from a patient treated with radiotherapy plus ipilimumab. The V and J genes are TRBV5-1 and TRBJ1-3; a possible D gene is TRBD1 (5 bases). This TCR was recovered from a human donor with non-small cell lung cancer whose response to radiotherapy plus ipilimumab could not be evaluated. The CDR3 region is CASSLAGASGNTIYF. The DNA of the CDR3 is TGCGCCAGCAGCTTGGCTGGGGCCTCTGGAAACACCATATATTTT.